This T cell receptor beta chain is from a study of shared clonotypes between healthy human individuals. Overall study findings and caveats: Generation probabilities were higher for clonotypes shared across all four sorted-subset donors than for unshared ones.

Measured with immunoSEQ multiplex PCR; TCRdb has only the in-frame clones, and not every one. The sample has nearly 750,000 clones; 72% are singletons. Germline V gene data show CDR1 as PRHDT and CDR2 as FYEKMQ (reference sequence). V gave up 5 bases and J gave up 0 bases, with 11 bases separating them. The CDR3 runs 14 residues. In this sample, this clone turned up a few times. Its antigen is currently unknown. This clonotype was sampled from a woman aged 25 to 39 in good health. The specimen was memory CD4+ T cells sorted from blood. Subset reported: CD45RA-negative fraction. This chain uses TRBV13 with TRBJ2-7; D uncertain. The DNA of the CDR3 is TGTGCCAGCAGCCCGAATCTGGCCTCCTACGAGCAGTACTTC. Protein product: CASSPNLASYEQYF. The entire variable domain, with the rest obtained from reference TRBV13 and TRBJ2-7, is as follows: AAGVIQSPRHLIKEKRETATLKCYPIPRHDTVYWYQQGPGQDPQFLISFYEKMQSDKGSIPDRFSAQQFSDYHSELNMSSLELGDSALYFCASSPNLASYEQYFGPGTRLTVT.